The rows below give T cell receptor beta chains drawn from one sample of a study of shared clonotypes between healthy human individuals. This table comes from immunoSEQ multiplex PCR, and its TCRdb copy is limited to in-frame clones, with some not included. In the table there are nearly 750,000 clones, roughly 72% of which are singletons. The sequencing sample was made of memory CD4+ T cells sorted from blood. Every receptor here comes from a woman in her twenties or thirties in good health. Both conserved end residues are part of each CDR3. A D gene is named only where the DNA matches it firmly. Only part of the rows carry a size: once, few, many, or a class if the clone is expanded.

TRBV5-8	TRBD1	-	TRBJ1-2	TGTGCCAGCAGCTTACAGGGGTTCTCTGGCTACACCTTC	CASSLQGFSGYTF
TRBV2	-	-	TRBJ2-3	TGTGCCAGTGGGCGGGGGCGCACGCAGTATTTT	CASGRGRTQYF
TRBV11-3	-	-	TRBJ2-3	TGTGCCAGCAGCCCGCCCCGATCAGATACGCAGTATTTT	CASSPPRSDTQYF
TRBV11-3	-	-	TRBJ2-3	TGTGCCAGCAGCCAGGGACACCCCACAGATACGCAGTATTTT	CASSQGHPTDTQYF
TRBV27	TRBD1	few	TRBJ1-2	TGTGCCAGCAGCCTCATCAGGGGGGGCTATGGCTACACCTTC	CASSLIRGGYGYTF
TRBV7-8	TRBD2	-	TRBJ2-1	TGTGCCAGCAGCACGGGACTAGCGGGGGTCTACAATGAGCAGTTCTTC	CASSTGLAGVYNEQFF
TRBV6-5	TRBD1	-	TRBJ1-1	TGTGCCAGCAGTTACGGACAGGGTCAGGGTGAAGCTTTCTTT	CASSYGQGQGEAFF
TRBV11-2	-	-	TRBJ2-3	TGTGCCAGCAGCCCAGACCCAGGCACAGATACGCAGTATTTT	CASSPDPGTDTQYF
TRBV15	-	-	TRBJ2-5	TGTGCCACCAGCAGAAACACAGGGCTACAAGAGACCCAGTACTTC	CATSRNTGLQETQYF
TRBV7-3	TRBD2	-	TRBJ2-1	TGTGCCAGCAGCGAAGGGAGGGCCTACAATGAGCAGTTCTTC	CASSEGRAYNEQFF
TRBV5-5	TRBD2	-	TRBJ2-7	TGTGCCAGCAGTAGAGCTAGCGGGAGGGACGAGCAGTACTTC	CASSRASGRDEQYF
TRBV6-5	-	-	TRBJ1-5	TGTGCCAGCAGTTACTCGAAACAGAGGAGCAATCAGCCCCAGCATTTT	CASSYSKQRSNQPQHF
TRBV7-3	-	-	TRBJ2-7	TGTGCCAGCAGCTTAGCCTTCTCCTACGAGCAGTACTTC	CASSLAFSYEQYF
TRBV7-2	TRBD2	-	TRBJ2-2	TGTGCCAGCAGCTTTTGGGGGAGGGGCGGCACCGGGGAGCTGTTTTTT	CASSFWGRGGTGELFF
TRBV28	-	-	TRBJ2-3	TGTGCCAGCAGTTTAAGAATTGGGGATACGCAGTATTTT	CASSLRIGDTQYF
TRBV28	TRBD1	once	TRBJ1-3	TGTGCCAGCAGTTTACAGGGGGTTATGTCGGGAAACACCATATATTTT	CASSLQGVMSGNTIYF
TRBV27	-	-	TRBJ2-3	TGTGCCAGCATAGGGGCCGGCACAGATACGCAGTATTTT	CASIGAGTDTQYF
TRBV30	-	few	TRBJ2-1	TGTGCCTGGCGAACCCCGGGGAGTTCCCGTGAGCAGTTCTTC	CAWRTPGSSREQFF
TRBV28	-	-	TRBJ1-5	TGTGCCAGCAGTTACCCGGACAGAAGCAATCAGCCCCAGCATTTT	CASSYPDRSNQPQHF
TRBV6-5	TRBD2	-	TRBJ2-7	TGTGCCAGCAGTTACAAGCGGGAGGGCCGGTTCGAGCAGTACTTC	CASSYKREGRFEQYF
TRBV11-2	-	-	TRBJ1-1	TGTGCCAGCAGCCCTAGAAGGACAGCCGGTGGGACTGAAGCTTTCTTT	CASSPRRTAGGTEAFF